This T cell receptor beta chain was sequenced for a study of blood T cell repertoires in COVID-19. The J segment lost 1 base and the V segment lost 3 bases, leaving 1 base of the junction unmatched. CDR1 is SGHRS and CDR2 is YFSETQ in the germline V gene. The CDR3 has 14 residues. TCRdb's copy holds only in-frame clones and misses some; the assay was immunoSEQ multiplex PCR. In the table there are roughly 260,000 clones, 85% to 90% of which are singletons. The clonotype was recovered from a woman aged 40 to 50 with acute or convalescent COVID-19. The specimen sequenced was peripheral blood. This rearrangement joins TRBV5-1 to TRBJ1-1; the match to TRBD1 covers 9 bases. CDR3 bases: TGCGCCAGCAGCTGGGGACAGGGGAACACTGAAGCTTTCTTT. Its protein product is CASSWGQGNTEAFF.